The T cell receptor beta chain described here comes from a study of blood T cells in healthy people across ages. It was with a sample-barcoded 5' primer and a J-beta primer mix that a second PCR of roughly 7 to 12 cycles was run. TCRdb called the 5' RACE reads again in MiXCR, with one record for every CDR3 protein. The repertoire consists of more than 1,400,000 distinct CDR3 sequences, with about 43% occurring once and the leading ten covering under 8%. The CDR3 runs 15 residues. V was trimmed by 1 base and J by 1 base, leaving 10 bases between them. Germline CDR1 is MNHEY and CDR2 is SVGAGI. They isolated at least 7 million PBMCs from each sample. Study conclusions and caveats: Estimates based on one million T cells were treated as lower bounds.

This clonotype showed up just a few times. Antigen: not known. The chain joins TRBV6-5 to TRBJ1-1; no firm D call. The TCR comes from a woman under 30 in good health. The sample was blood. The CDR3 protein is CASSYFGRGNTEAFF. The CDR3 bases are TGTGCCAGCAGTTACTTCGGACGGGGGAACACTGAAGCTTTCTTT.